This T cell receptor beta chain stems from a study of CD8+ T cells in alopecia areata. Stated treatment: oral pan-JAK inhibitor, 5-10 mg twice daily. cDNA serving as the sequencing template came from extracted, reverse transcribed RNA. The assay was immunoSEQ multiplex PCR, and TCRdb's table has in-frame clones only and misses some. The repertoire includes about 200,000 clones, 50% to 60% of them detected once, and 3% to 3.5% sits in the top ten. The origin of this receptor is a human donor with alopecia areata. The sample here was CD4+ T cells sorted from blood, taken at week 4, from a patient treated with tofacitinib.

The CDR3 sequence is CASSHAGTGFMNTEAFF. The CDR3 coding sequence is TGTGCCAGCAGTCACGCAGGGACAGGCTTTATGAACACTGAAGCTTTCTTT. The chain recombines TRBV5-6 with TRBJ1-1; 8 bases fit TRBD1. J lost 0 bases, V lost 5 bases, and 12 bases had no gene match. Germline loops: CDR1 SGHDT, CDR2 YYEEEE. This CDR3 has 17 amino acids.